This T cell receptor beta chain was identified in a study of blood T cell repertoires in COVID-19. Study overall: COVID-19 samples, acute and convalescent, were from the United States, Italy and Spain. PBMCs, B-cell-depleted T cells, or T cells provided the cDNA or gDNA that made up the material.

V gave up 2 bases and J gave up 2 bases, with 11 bases separating them. The CDR3 is 14 residues long. Germline V gene lookup returns CDR1 SGDLS and CDR2 YYNGEE. Original processing methods: Amplification with reference gene primers provided the estimates of nucleated cell counts. The repertoire was sequenced with immunoSEQ multiplex PCR; TCRdb's copy has only in-frame clones and lacks some. That table furnishes V, J and clone size, whereas the DNA furnished D and trimming. The sample lists about 120,000 clones, around 85% seen once, with 3.9% in the top ten. The source of this sequence is a man aged 55 to 70 with acute or convalescent COVID-19. The sequenced sample consisted of peripheral blood. The chain couples TRBV9 to TRBJ2-7, with D perhaps TRBD2 (6 bases). The CDR3 DNA reads as TGTGCCAGCAGCGTCCGGCCGGGGGCCTACGAGCAGTACTTC. Its translation is CASSVRPGAYEQYF.